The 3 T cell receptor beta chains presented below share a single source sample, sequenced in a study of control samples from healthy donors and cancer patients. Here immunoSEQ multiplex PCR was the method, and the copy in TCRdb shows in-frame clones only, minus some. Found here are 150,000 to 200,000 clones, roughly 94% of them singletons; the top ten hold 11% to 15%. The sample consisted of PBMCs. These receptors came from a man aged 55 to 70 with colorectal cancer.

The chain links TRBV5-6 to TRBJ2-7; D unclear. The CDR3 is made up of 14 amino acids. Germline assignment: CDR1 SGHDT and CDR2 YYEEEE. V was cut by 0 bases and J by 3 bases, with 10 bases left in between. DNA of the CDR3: TGTGCCAGCAGCTTGGGCGGACGTATCTACGAGCAGTACTTC. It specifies CASSLGGRIYEQYF.

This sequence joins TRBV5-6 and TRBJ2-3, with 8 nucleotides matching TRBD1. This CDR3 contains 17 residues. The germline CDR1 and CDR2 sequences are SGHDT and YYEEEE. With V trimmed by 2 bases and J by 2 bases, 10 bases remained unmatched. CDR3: CASSLAGGARPTDTQYF. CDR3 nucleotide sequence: TGTGCCAGCAGCTTAGCAGGGGGCGCACGCCCCACAGATACGCAGTATTTT.

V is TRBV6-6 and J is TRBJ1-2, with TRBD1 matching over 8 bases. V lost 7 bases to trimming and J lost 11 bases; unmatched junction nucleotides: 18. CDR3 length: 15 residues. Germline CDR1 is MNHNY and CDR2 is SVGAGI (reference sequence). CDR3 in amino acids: CASTVAGGRGLGYTF. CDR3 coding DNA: TGTGCCAGCACCGTCGCAGGGGGCCGGGGTTTGGGGTACACCTTC.